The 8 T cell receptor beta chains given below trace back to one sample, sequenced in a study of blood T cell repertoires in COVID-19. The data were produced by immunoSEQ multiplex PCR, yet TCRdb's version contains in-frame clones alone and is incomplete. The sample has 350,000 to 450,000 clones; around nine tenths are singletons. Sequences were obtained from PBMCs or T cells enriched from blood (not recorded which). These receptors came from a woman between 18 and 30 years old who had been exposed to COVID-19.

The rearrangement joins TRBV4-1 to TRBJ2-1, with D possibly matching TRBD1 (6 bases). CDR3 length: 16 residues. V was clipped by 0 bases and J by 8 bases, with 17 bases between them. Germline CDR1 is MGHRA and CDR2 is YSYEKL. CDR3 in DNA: TGCGCCAGCAGCCAAGAGTGGGGGCACTACGGGTATGAGCAGTTCTTC. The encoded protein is CASSQEWGHYGYEQFF.

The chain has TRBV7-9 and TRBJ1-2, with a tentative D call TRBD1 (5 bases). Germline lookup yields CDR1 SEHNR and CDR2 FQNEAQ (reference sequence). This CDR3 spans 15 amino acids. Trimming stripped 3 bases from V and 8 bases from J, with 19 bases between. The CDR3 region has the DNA TGTGCCAGCAGCTTCCAGGGTCCACTTATGTTGGGCTACACCTTC. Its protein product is CASSFQGPLMLGYTF.

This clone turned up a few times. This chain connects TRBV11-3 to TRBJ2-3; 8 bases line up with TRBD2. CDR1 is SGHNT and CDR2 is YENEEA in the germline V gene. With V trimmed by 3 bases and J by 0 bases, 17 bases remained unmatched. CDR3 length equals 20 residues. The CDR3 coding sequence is TGTGCCAGCAGCTTCCAAACCCCGACTAGCGACTGTCCTAGCACAGATACGCAGTATTTT. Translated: CASSFQTPTSDCPSTDTQYF.

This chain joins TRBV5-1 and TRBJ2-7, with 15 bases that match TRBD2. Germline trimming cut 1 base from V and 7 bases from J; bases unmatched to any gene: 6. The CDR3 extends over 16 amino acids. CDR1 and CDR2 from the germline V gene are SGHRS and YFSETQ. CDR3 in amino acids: CASSLTGLAGGREQYF. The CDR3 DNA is TGCGCCAGCAGCTTGACGGGACTAGCGGGAGGACGAGAGCAGTACTTC.

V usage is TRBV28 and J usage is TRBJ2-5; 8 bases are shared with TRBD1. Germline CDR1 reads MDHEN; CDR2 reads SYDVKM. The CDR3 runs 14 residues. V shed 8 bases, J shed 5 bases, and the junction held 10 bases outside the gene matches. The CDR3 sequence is CASFPGGLLETQYF. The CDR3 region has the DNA TGTGCCAGCTTTCCAGGGGGCCTACTTGAGACCCAGTACTTC.

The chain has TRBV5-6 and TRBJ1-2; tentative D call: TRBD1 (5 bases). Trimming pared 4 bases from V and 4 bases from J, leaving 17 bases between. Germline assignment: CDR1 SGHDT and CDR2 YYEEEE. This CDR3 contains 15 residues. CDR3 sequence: CASSLGWGVSYGYTF. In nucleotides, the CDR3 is TGTGCCAGCAGCCTCGGATGGGGGGTGAGCTATGGCTACACCTTC. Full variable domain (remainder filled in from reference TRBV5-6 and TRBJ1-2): DAGVTQSPTHLIKTRGQQVTLRCSPKSGHDTVSWYQQALGQGPQFIFQYYEEEERQRGNFPDRFSGHQFPNYSSELNVNALLLGDSALYLCASSLGWGVSYGYTFGSGTRLTVV.

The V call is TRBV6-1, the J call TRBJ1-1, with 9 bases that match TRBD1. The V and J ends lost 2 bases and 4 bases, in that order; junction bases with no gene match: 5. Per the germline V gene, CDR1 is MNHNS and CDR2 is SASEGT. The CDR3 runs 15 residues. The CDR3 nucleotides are TGTGCCAGCAGTGAATGGGGACAGGGCCGCACTGAAGCTTTCTTT. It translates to CASSEWGQGRTEAFF.

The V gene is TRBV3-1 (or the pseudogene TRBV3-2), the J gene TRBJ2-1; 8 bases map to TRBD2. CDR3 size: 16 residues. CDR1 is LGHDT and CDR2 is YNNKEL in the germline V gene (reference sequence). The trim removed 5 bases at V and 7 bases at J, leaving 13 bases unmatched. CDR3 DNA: TGTGCCAGCAGCGAAATCGGGGGGGGGCTGAAGAATGAGCAGTTCTTC. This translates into CASSEIGGGLKNEQFF.